This T cell receptor beta chain came from a study of blood T cell repertoires in COVID-19. Background on the study: PBMCs, B-cell-depleted T cells, or T cells were the source of the cDNA or gDNA that made up the material.

The CDR3 loop spans 17 amino acids. The V end lost 4 bases, the J end lost 4 bases, and 20 bases lay between the germline ends. The germline V gene encodes CDR1 SGHTA and CDR2 FQGNSA. Authors' data handling: Using reference gene primer amplification, nucleated cell counts were estimated. Clones were read by immunoSEQ multiplex PCR, and TCRdb kept only the in-frame ones, dropping some. The DNA gave D and trimming, while V, J and clone size come from that table. The sample contains roughly 260,000 clones, more than 70% of which appear only once. The sequence came from a woman aged 50 to 60 with acute or convalescent COVID-19. The sample taken for sequencing was peripheral blood. The gene calls are TRBV7-2 and TRBJ1-3, with D tentatively TRBD1 (6 bases). CDR3 bases: TGTGCCAGCAGCTCGGGGGCGGGGGCCCGTGGAGGAAACACCATATATTTT. It codes for CASSSGAGARGGNTIYF.